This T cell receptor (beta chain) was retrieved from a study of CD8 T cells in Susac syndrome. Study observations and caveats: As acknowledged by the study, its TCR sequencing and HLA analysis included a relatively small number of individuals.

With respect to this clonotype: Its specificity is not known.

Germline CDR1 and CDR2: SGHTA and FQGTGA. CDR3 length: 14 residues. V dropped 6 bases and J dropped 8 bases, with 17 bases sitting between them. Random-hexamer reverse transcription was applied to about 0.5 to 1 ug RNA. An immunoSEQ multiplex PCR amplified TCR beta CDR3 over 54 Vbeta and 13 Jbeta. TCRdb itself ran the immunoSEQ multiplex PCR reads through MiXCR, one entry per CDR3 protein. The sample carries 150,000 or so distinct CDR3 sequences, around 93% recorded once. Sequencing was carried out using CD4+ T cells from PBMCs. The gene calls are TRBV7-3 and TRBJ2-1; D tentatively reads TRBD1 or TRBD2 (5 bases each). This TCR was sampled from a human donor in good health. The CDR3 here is CASSWGPSDDEQFF. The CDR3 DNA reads TGTGCCAGCAGTTGGGGACCATCGGACGATGAGCAGTTCTTC.